The table lists the clone carrying this T cell receptor (beta chain) with a count of one. V lost 2 bases and J 6 bases, leaving 10 bases between the germline ends. The germline V gene encodes CDR1 SQVTM and CDR2 ANQGSEA. CDR3 length equals 12 residues. The data belong to a study of T cells in localized non-small cell lung cancer. Method: immunoSEQ multiplex PCR; TCRdb's copy keeps in-frame clones and lacks some. Of about 39,000 clones in the sample, around 79% were seen once. This TCR derives from a woman aged 40-69 years with stage II squamous cell lung carcinoma. V usage is TRBV29-1 and J usage is TRBJ1-1; D call uncertain. Source: PBMCs, taken before any cancer treatment. The chain's CDR3 is CSVEKPGPEAFF. CDR3 in DNA: TGCAGCGTTGAAAAACCGGGTCCTGAAGCTTTCTTT.